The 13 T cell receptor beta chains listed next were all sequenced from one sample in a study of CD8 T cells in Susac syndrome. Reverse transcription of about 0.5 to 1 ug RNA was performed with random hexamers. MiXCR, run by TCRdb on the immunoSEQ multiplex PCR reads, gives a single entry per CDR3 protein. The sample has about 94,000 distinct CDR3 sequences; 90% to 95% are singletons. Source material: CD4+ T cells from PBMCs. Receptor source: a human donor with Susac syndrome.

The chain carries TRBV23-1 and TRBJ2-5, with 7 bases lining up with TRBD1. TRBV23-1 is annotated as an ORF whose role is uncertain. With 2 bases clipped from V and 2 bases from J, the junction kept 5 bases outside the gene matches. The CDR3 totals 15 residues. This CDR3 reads CASSQPPGQQETQYF. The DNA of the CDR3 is TGCGCCAGCAGTCAACCCCCGGGACAGCAAGAGACCCAGTACTTC.

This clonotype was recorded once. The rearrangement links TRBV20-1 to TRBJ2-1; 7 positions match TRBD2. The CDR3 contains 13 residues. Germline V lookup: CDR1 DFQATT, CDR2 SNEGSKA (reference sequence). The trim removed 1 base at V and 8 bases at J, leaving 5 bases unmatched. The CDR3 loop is CSARVSGRDEQFF. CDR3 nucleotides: TGCAGTGCTAGAGTTTCAGGGAGGGATGAGCAGTTCTTC.

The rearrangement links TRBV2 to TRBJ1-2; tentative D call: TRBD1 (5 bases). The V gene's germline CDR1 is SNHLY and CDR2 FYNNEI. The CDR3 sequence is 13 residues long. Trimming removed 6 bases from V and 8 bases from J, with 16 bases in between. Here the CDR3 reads CASRDRGRPGYTF. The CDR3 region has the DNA TGTGCCAGCAGGGATAGGGGCCGGCCGGGCTACACCTTC.

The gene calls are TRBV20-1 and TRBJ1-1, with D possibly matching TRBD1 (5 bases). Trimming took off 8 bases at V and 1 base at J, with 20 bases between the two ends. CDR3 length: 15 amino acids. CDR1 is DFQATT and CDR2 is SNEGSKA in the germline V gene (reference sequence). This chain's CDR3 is CSSLRARGRNTEAFF. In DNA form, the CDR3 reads TGCAGTTCCCTCCGGGCCCGGGGCCGGAACACTGAAGCTTTCTTT.

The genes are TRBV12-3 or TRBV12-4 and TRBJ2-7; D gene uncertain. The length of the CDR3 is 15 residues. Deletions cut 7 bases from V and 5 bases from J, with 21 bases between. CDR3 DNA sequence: TGTGCCAGCAATAGACTTGCTGGGCCAAGCGACGAGCAGTACTTC. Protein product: CASNRLAGPSDEQYF.

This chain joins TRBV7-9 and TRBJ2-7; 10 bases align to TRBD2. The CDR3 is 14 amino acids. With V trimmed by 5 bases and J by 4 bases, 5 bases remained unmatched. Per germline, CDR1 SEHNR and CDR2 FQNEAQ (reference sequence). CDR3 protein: CASSPRTSGYEQYF. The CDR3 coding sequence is TGTGCCAGCAGCCCCCGGACTAGCGGATACGAGCAGTACTTC.

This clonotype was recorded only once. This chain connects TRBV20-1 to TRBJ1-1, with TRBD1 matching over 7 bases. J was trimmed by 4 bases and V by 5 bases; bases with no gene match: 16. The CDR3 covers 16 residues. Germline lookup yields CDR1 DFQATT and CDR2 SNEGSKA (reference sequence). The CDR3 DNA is TGCAGTGCTCGGGGGGGGGCAGGGGGAACGGTCACTGAAGCTTTCTTT. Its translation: CSARGGAGGTVTEAFF.

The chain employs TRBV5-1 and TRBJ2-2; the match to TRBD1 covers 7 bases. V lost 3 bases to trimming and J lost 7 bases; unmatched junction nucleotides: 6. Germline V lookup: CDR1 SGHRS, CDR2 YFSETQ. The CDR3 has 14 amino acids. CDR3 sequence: CASSYDRAGGELFF. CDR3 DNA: TGCGCCAGCAGCTATGACAGGGCGGGCGGGGAGCTGTTTTTT.

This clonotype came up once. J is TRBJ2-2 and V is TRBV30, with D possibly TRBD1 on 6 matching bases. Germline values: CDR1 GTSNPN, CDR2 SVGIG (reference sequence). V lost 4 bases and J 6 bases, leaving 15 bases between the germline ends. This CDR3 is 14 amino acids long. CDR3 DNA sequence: TGTGCCTGGACCCTCGGGACACTGCCCGGGGAGCTGTTTTTT. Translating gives CAWTLGTLPGELFF.

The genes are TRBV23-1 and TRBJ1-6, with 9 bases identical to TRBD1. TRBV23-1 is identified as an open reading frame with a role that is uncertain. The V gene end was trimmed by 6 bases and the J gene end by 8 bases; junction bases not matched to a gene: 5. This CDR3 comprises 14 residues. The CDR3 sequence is CASSPRDRDSPLHF. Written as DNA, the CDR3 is TGCGCCAGCAGCCCCAGGGACAGGGATTCACCCCTCCACTTT.

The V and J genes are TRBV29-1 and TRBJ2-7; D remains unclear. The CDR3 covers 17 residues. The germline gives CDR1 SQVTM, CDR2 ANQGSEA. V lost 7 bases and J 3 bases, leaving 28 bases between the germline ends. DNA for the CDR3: TGCAGCGCCATAAGGGTGAGGACGGAAGCCCCTTTCTACGAGCAGTACTTC. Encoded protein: CSAIRVRTEAPFYEQYF.

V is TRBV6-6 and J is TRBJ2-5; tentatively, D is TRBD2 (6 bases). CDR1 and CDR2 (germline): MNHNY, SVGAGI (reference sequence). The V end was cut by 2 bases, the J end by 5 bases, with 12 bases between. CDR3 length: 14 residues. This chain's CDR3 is CASSYGTSSETQYF. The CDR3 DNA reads TGTGCCAGCAGTTACGGTACTAGCTCGGAGACCCAGTACTTC.

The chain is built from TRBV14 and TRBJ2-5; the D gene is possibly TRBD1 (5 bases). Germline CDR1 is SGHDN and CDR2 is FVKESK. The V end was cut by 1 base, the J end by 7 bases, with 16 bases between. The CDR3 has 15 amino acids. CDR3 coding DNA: TGTGCCAGCAGCCAAGTGACTGGGGCCGGCGGGACCCAGTACTTC. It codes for CASSQVTGAGGTQYF.